The source of this TCR beta chain is a study of OX40 agonist ivuxolimab in advanced cancers. Study-level background: All patients had ivuxolimab intravenously every 2 weeks at 0.01 to 10 mg/kg. General study points: Partial responders at 0.1-3.0 mg/kg had among the lowest clonal expansion.

Autoimmune disease history or systemic immunosuppression barred patients. The timepoints at which blood was sampled were baseline, cycle 4 day 1, and cycle 7 day 1. CDR3 length: 13 residues. V shed 0 bases and J shed 5 bases, with 7 bases lying between them. The V gene's germline CDR1 is ENHRY and CDR2 SYGVKD. Measured with immunoSEQ multiplex PCR; TCRdb has only the in-frame clones, and not every one. The table lists 10,000 to 11,000 clones, around 73% of them singletons. A word on this clone: Its antigen is not known.

The origin of this receptor is an adult with an advanced solid tumor such as melanoma, head and neck, liver or kidney cancer. The input for sequencing was CD4+ or CD8+ T cells sorted from blood, taken in a trial of the OX40 agonist ivuxolimab. The genes are TRBV10-3 and TRBJ1-1; no reliable D call. The CDR3 DNA is TGTGCCATCAGTGAGTCGTTGGGTACTGAAGCTTTCTTT. Its translation: CAISESLGTEAFF.